A single sample is the source of the 2 T cell receptor beta chains below, sequenced in a study of blood T cell repertoires in COVID-19. Data came from immunoSEQ multiplex PCR; TCRdb stores just in-frame clones and leaves some out. The repertoire has 120,000 or so clones, 90% of them found once; the top ten carry roughly 3.7%. Input material: peripheral blood. The receptors originated from a man in his fifties with active COVID-19.

The V call is TRBV10-1, the J call TRBJ2-1; the match to TRBD2 covers 12 bases. The CDR3 extends over 16 amino acids. Germline-derived CDR1 and CDR2 are WNHNN and SYGVQD (reference sequence). V was clipped by 5 bases and J by 9 bases; unmatched bases: 11. Here the CDR3 DNA reads TGCGCCAGCAGTCGGTACTCTAGCGGGGGGGGTAGTGAGCAGTTCTTC. Its translation: CASSRYSSGGGSEQFF.

About this clone: The same CDR3 can be traced to other DNA sequences in this sample. The rearrangement joins TRBV7-2 to TRBJ1-6; TRBD1 is a possible D gene (6 bases). Germline loops: CDR1 SGHTA, CDR2 FQGNSA. V lost 3 bases to trimming and J lost 9 bases, with 12 bases between them. This CDR3 region has 14 residues. The CDR3 protein is CASSFTGQTSPLHF. The CDR3 coding sequence is TGTGCCAGCAGCTTTACCGGACAGACTTCACCCCTCCACTTT.